This TCR beta chain was sequenced for a study of T cell repertoires in cytomegalovirus infection (dated by TCRdb to the late 2010s). The study in broad terms: Donor HLA type was relevant to the analysis, because carriage of CMV infection together with the matching HLA type was indicated by public TCR beta signatures.

Sequencing was performed on an Illumina HiSeq 1500. TCRdb reprocessing: public reads trimmed at Q25 with fastp, clones called with MiXCR, in-frame beta chains kept. Merged by CDR3 protein, the rows form single entries marked with the most common genes and DNA. In this sample the table shows some 170,000 distinct CDR3 sequences, 17% of which occur a single time. The ten most abundant clones make up approximately 25% of the sample. Of note for this clonotype: Its target antigen remains unknown. The sample holds no much larger clone one base away, and base qualities are not on file.

Taken from cysteine to phenylalanine, the CDR3 has 14 residues. The DNA shown is the 42-base CDR3, in frame from base 1. The germline V gene (reference sequence) specifies SGHKS as CDR1 and YYEKEE as CDR2. Germline trimming amounts to 5 bases on V and 3 bases on J, with 5 as the count of junction bases outside the gene matches. What the study reported, not specific to this receptor: The ex vivo response was dominated by HLA-C-restricted CMV-specific TCR beta clonotypes, which also provided the single most frequent clonotype in two of eight donors. In both this cohort and an independent roughly 350-donor cohort, the cumulative frequency of public TCR beta family members distinguished carriers of CMV infection plus the relevant HLA type.

What was sequenced was CD8+ T cells from PBMCs. This TCR was sampled from a human donor in good health (CMV status not recorded). Some clones in this sample may be carry-over from other donors' samples. The rearrangement joined TRBV5-5 to TRBJ2-3; 8 middle bases align to TRBD2. Here the CDR3 is given as CASSNGGATDTQYF. The sequenced DNA is TGTGCCAGCAGTAACGGGGGGGCAACAGATACGCAGTATTTT. Supplemented by the reference TRBV5-5 and TRBJ2-3 proteins around the CDR3, the complete variable domain is DAGVTQSPTHLIKTRGQQVTLRCSPISGHKSVSWYQQVLGQGPQFIFQYYEKEERGRGNFPDRFSARQFPNYSSELNVNALLLGDSALYLCASSNGGATDTQYFGPGTRLTVL.